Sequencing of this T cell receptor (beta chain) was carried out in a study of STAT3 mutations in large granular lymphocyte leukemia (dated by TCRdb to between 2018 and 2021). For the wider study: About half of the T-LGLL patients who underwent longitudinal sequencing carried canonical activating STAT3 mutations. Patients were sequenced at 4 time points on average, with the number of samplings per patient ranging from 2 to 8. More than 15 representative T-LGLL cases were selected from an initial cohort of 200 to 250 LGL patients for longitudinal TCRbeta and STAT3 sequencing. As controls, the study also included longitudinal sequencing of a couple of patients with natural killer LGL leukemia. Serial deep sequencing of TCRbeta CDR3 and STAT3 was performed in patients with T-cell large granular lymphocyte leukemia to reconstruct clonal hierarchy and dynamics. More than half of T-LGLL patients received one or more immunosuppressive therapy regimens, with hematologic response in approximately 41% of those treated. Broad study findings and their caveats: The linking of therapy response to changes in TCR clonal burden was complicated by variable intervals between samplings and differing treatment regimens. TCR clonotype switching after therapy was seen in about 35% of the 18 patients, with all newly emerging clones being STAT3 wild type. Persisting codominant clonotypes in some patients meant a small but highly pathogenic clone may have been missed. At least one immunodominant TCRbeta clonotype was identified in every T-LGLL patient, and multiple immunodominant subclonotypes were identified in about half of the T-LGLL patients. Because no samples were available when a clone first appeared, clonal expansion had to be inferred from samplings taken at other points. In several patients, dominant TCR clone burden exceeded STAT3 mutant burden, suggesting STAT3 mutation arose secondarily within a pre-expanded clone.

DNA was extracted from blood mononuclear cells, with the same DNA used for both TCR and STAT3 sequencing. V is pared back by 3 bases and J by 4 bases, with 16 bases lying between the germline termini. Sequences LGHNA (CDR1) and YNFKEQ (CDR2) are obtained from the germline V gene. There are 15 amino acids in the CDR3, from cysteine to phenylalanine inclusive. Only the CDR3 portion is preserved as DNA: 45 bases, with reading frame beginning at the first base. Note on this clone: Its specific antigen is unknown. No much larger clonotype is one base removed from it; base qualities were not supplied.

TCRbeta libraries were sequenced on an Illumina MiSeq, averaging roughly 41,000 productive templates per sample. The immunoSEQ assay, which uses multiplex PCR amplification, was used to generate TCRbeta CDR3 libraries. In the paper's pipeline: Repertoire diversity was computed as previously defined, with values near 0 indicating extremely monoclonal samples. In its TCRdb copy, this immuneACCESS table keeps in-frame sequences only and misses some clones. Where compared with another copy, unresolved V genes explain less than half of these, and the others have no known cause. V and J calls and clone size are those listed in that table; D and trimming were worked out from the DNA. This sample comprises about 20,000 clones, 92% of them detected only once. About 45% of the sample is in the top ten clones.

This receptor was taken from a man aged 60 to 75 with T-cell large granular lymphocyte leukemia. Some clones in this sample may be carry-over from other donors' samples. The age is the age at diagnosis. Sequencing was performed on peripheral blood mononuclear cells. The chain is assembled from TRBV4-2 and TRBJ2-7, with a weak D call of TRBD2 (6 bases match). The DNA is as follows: TGTGCCAGCAGCCAGACACTCGGGACTCTGTACGAGCAGTACTTC. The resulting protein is CASSQTLGTLYEQYF.